These 31 T cell receptor beta chains came from one sample sequenced in a study of T cell repertoires in cytomegalovirus infection. Their antigen targets remain unknown. One entry per CDR3 protein results from TCRdb running MiXCR on the reads. There are about a million distinct CDR3 sequences in the sample; more than 25% occur only once, and 11% to 15% lies in the top ten. The source material was cultured CD8+ T cells from PBMCs, sampled from culture after CMV antigen stimulation. These receptors all stem from a human donor in good health (CMV status not recorded). Some clones in this sample may be carry-over from other donors' samples.

DNA for the CDR3: TGTGCCACCAGTGCGGCTAAAGTTGGGGACAGGGGGCACCGTGAGACTGAAGCTTTCTTT. Its protein product is CATSAAKVGDRGHRETEAFF. The gene calls are TRBV24-1 and TRBJ1-1, with 12 positions matching TRBD1. Trimming cost V 5 bases and J 5 bases; bases outside gene matches: 20. The CDR3 is 20 amino acids. Germline V lookup: CDR1 KGHDR, CDR2 SFDVKD.

The J gene is TRBJ1-1, the V gene TRBV10-3; D gene uncertain. The CDR3 spans 12 residues. V gave up 7 bases and J gave up 1 base, with 7 bases separating them. Germline V gene sequence: CDR1 ENHRY, CDR2 SYGVKD. CDR3 sequence (DNA): TGTGCCATCAAGTCTGCGAACACTGAAGCTTTCTTT. Protein sequence: CAIKSANTEAFF.

The gene calls are TRBV5-1 and TRBJ1-1; D is possibly TRBD1 (5 bases). V was shortened by 9 bases and J by 1 base, with 13 bases between the two germline ends. The CDR3 contains 13 residues. Germline CDR1 reads SGHRS; CDR2 reads YFSETQ. CDR3 loop: CATGLGPNTEAFF. CDR3 nucleotide sequence: TGCGCCACCGGATTGGGGCCGAACACTGAAGCTTTCTTT.

J is TRBJ2-7 and V is TRBV4-2, with no clear D. Germline V gives CDR1 LGHNA, CDR2 YNFKEQ. V was pared by 0 bases and J by 6 bases, with 6 bases between. There are 12 residues in the CDR3. The CDR3 nucleotides are TGTGCCAGCAGCCAAGATGGGGTCGAGCAGTACTTC. Its translation is CASSQDGVEQYF.

This clonotype was found a few times. The rearrangement joins TRBV7-3 to TRBJ2-1; 7 bases map to TRBD1. V was pared by 5 bases and J by 8 bases, with 12 bases of the junction left unmatched. Germline CDR1 SGHTA, CDR2 FQGTGA. CDR3 length equals 15 residues. CDR3 amino acids: CASSQETGVTHEQFF. The CDR3 nucleotides are TGTGCCAGCAGCCAGGAAACAGGGGTAACGCATGAGCAGTTCTTC.

The rearrangement joins TRBV7-9 to TRBJ1-5, with a tentative D call TRBD1 (5 bases). The CDR3 covers 18 residues. The V end was cut by 4 bases, the J end by 6 bases, with 25 bases between. In germline, CDR1 is SEHNR, CDR2 FQNEAQ (reference sequence). In DNA form, the CDR3 reads TGTGCCAGCAGCTCGCAAAAGGTGGGGGTCTTGGGGGGTCAGCCCCAGCATTTT. Its protein is CASSSQKVGVLGGQPQHF.

The chain carries TRBV6-6 and TRBJ1-3; a weak D match, TRBD1 (6 bases). V shed 2 bases and J shed 9 bases, with 14 bases lying between them. Germline-derived CDR1 and CDR2 are MNHNY and SVGAGI (reference sequence). The length of the CDR3 is 14 residues. CDR3 coding DNA: TGTGCCAGCAGTTACGCCGAACAGGGTGCCACCATATATTTT. This translates into CASSYAEQGATIYF.

This clonotype was seen repeatedly, ten times or more. This chain connects TRBV7-8 to TRBJ2-3, with 7 bases that match TRBD1. Per germline, CDR1 SGHVS and CDR2 FQNEAQ. The CDR3 spans 16 residues. V shed 4 bases and J 4 bases; nucleotides not matched to a gene: 11. Here the CDR3 DNA reads TGTGCCAGCAGCTGGCCTACAGGGGATTGGGCAGATACGCAGTATTTT. Protein sequence: CASSWPTGDWADTQYF.

This clonotype appeared a few times. V is TRBV5-6 and J is TRBJ2-1; 7 nucleotides agree with TRBD1. This CDR3 comprises 17 residues. Looked up from germline, CDR1 is SGHDT and CDR2 is YYEEEE. J was trimmed by 0 bases and V by 3 bases; bases with no gene match: 9. DNA for the CDR3: TGTGCCAGCAGCTACGGGGACAGCTATATCTCCTACAATGAGCAGTTCTTC. Amino acids: CASSYGDSYISYNEQFF.

This clonotype was observed once. This chain links TRBV18 with TRBJ2-7, with a tentative D call TRBD2 (5 bases). Germline CDR1 is KGHSH and CDR2 is LQKENI. The CDR3 contains 15 residues. V gave up 5 bases and J gave up 2 bases, with 16 bases separating them. CDR3 sequence: CASSSTAEGTYEQYF. CDR3 DNA: TGTGCCAGCTCATCTACAGCGGAAGGGACCTACGAGCAGTACTTC. The whole variable domain, filled in from reference TRBV18 and TRBJ2-7, reads NAGVMQNPRHLVRRRGQEARLRCSPMKGHSHVYWYRQLPEEGLKFMVYLQKENIIDESGMPKERFSAEFPKEGPSILRIQQVVRGDSAAYFCASSSTAEGTYEQYFGPGTRLTVT.

Ten or more counts support this clonotype. The gene calls are TRBV7-6 and TRBJ2-2, with 7 nucleotides matching TRBD2. The germline gives CDR1 SGHVS, CDR2 FNYEAQ. Trimming took 5 bases from V and 5 from J; bases not matched to a gene: 5. This CDR3 has 14 amino acids. The CDR3 loop reads CASSPGLVTGELFF. Written as DNA, the CDR3 is TGTGCCAGCAGCCCAGGACTAGTGACCGGGGAGCTGTTTTTT.

This clonotype was counted only a few times. The gene calls are TRBV6-5 and TRBJ2-5; unclear D gene. Per germline, CDR1 MNHEY and CDR2 SVGAGI. The CDR3 runs to 16 residues. V shed 5 bases and J shed 5 bases, with 21 bases lying between them. The CDR3 here is CASSPSGPAPRETQYF. The DNA for the CDR3 is TGTGCCAGCAGTCCGTCGGGCCCAGCCCCACGGGAGACCCAGTACTTC.

This clonotype was observed a handful of times. This chain joins TRBV29-1 and TRBJ1-6; 9 bases map to TRBD1. Germline V gene lookup returns CDR1 SQVTM and CDR2 ANQGSEA. There are 14 residues in the CDR3. The V gene end was trimmed by 5 bases and the J gene end by 10 bases; junction bases not matched to a gene: 9. The CDR3 sequence is CSVRLGQGGSPLHF. CDR3 nucleotides: TGCAGCGTTCGACTGGGACAGGGAGGCTCACCCCTCCACTTT. Full variable domain (rest looked up from reference TRBV29-1 and TRBJ1-6): SAVISQKPSRDICQRGTSLTIQCQVDSQVTMMFWYRQQPGQSLTLIATANQGSEATYESGFVIDKFPISRPNLTFSTLTVSNMSPEDSSIYLCSVRLGQGGSPLHFGNGTRLTVT.

The chain links TRBV27 to TRBJ2-7; the D is unclear. Germline loops: CDR1 MNHEY, CDR2 SMNVEV (reference sequence). Deletions cut 2 bases from V and 8 bases from J, with 13 bases between. CDR3 length: 13 amino acids. The CDR3 reads CASSLGGPYQQYF. Written as DNA, the CDR3 is TGTGCCAGCAGTTTAGGCGGACCGTATCAGCAGTACTTC.

The genes are TRBV9 and TRBJ2-3, with D perhaps matching TRBD1 or TRBD2 (5 bases each). Germline assignment: CDR1 SGDLS and CDR2 YYNGEE. This CDR3 is 15 amino acids long. With 0 bases removed from V and 2 bases from J, the gap between germline ends came to 10 bases. CDR3 amino acids: CASSVVGATTDTQYF. The CDR3 coding sequence is TGTGCCAGCAGCGTAGTCGGGGCTACCACAGATACGCAGTATTTT.

This clonotype turned up a few times. The chain links TRBV5-6 to TRBJ2-7; possibly TRBD2 for D (5 bases). Trimming stripped 0 bases from V and 6 bases from J, with 13 bases between. Germline CDR1 reads SGHDT; CDR2 reads YYEEEE. The CDR3 consists of 14 residues. DNA of the CDR3: TGTGCCAGCAGCTTGGCCGCCGGGGTACGCGAGCAGTACTTC. This gives the protein CASSLAAGVREQYF.

This clonotype has a handful of counts. The V and J genes are TRBV7-6 and TRBJ2-5; 8 bases agree with TRBD2. Germline trimming cut 5 bases from V and 1 base from J; bases unmatched to any gene: 9. CDR3 length equals 16 residues. CDR1 SGHVS and CDR2 FNYEAQ come from the germline V gene. CDR3: CASSTPWAGGQETQYF. CDR3 DNA: TGTGCCAGCAGCACCCCCTGGGCGGGGGGCCAAGAGACCCAGTACTTC.

This clonotype was picked up many times. The CDR3 sequence is CASSLWTPSGNEQFF. CDR3 nucleotides: TGTGCCAGCAGTTTATGGACCCCGAGCGGCAATGAGCAGTTCTTC. V is TRBV27 and J is TRBJ2-1; the D gene is possibly TRBD2 (5 bases). CDR3 length: 15 residues. With 1 base removed from V and 6 bases from J, the gap between germline ends came to 13 bases. Germline V lookup: CDR1 MNHEY, CDR2 SMNVEV (reference sequence).

This clonotype has at least ten counts. The chain recombines TRBV7-6 with TRBJ2-1; 12 bases fit TRBD2. Trimming cost V 1 base and J 4 bases; bases outside gene matches: 5. Looked up from germline, CDR1 is SGHVS and CDR2 is FNYEAQ. The CDR3 consists of 17 residues. CDR3 nucleotide sequence: TGTGCCAGCAGCTTAGGGCTAGCGGGGGGGCTATACAATGAGCAGTTCTTC. This gives the protein CASSLGLAGGLYNEQFF.

This clonotype has a handful of counts. The chain recombines TRBV7-2 with TRBJ2-3; D possibly matches TRBD1 or TRBD2 (5 bases each). This CDR3 is built from 16 residues. V was cut by 2 bases and J by 4 bases, with 16 bases left in between. In germline, CDR1 is SGHTA, CDR2 FQGNSA. The CDR3 DNA reads as TGTGCCAGCAGCTTATTCGGGAACGCAGGGTCAGATACGCAGTATTTT. This translates into CASSLFGNAGSDTQYF. Supplemented by reference TRBV7-2 and TRBJ2-3, the full variable domain reads GAGVSQSPSNKVTEKGKDVELRCDPISGHTALYWYRQSLGQGLEFLIYFQGNSAPDKSGLPSDRFSAERTGGSVSTLTIQRTQQEDSAVYLCASSLFGNAGSDTQYFGPGTRLTVL.

In its sample, this clonotype was seen many times. The rearrangement links TRBV11-2 to TRBJ2-3, with 12 bases that match TRBD2. The V gene's germline CDR1 is SGHAT and CDR2 FQNNGV. CDR3 length: 16 residues. Trimming cost V 2 bases and J 1 base; bases outside gene matches: 1. The DNA for the CDR3 is TGTGCCAGCAGCTTATGGACTAGCGGGGGCACAGATACGCAGTATTTT. Encoded protein: CASSLWTSGGTDTQYF.

Worth noting for this clonotype: A junction end diverges from the germline sequence, so it may reflect a read error. CDR3: CVSTIAGSGANVLTF. The DNA for the CDR3 is TGTGTCAGTACCATTGCGGGGTCTGGGGCCAACGTCCTGACTTTC. The chain links TRBV19 to TRBJ2-6, with D perhaps TRBD2 (6 bases). Germline values: CDR1 LNHDA, CDR2 SQIVND (reference sequence). This CDR3 has 15 residues.

The chain joins TRBV13 to TRBJ1-2, with TRBD1 matching 9 bases. Germline assignment: CDR1 PRHDT and CDR2 FYEKMQ (reference sequence). J lost 1 base, V lost 2 bases, and 5 bases had no gene match. The CDR3 covers 16 residues. The CDR3 reads CASSLSNRGRNYGYTF. CDR3 bases: TGTGCCAGCAGCTTATCCAACAGGGGGCGTAACTATGGCTACACCTTC.

This clonotype was seen more than once but under ten times. The chain links TRBV6-5 to TRBJ1-1; 8 positions match TRBD1. This CDR3 is 15 amino acids long. With V trimmed by 2 bases and J by 1 base, 3 bases remained unmatched. Germline lookup yields CDR1 MNHEY and CDR2 SVGAGI. In nucleotides, the CDR3 is TGTGCCAGCAGTTACGCGGGACAGGAGAACACTGAAGCTTTCTTT. The encoded protein is CASSYAGQENTEAFF.

The CDR3 here is CASSFGGEYGGELFF. Written as DNA, the CDR3 is TGTGCCAGCAGTTTTGGGGGGGAATACGGCGGGGAGCTGTTTTTT. The chain links TRBV27 to TRBJ2-2, with 7 positions matching TRBD2. Germline-derived CDR1 and CDR2 are MNHEY and SMNVEV (reference sequence). Losses at the gene ends were 3 bases for V and 7 bases for J; bases not matched to a gene: 8. This CDR3 region has 15 residues.

This clonotype was seen only a few times. The chain joins TRBV7-8 to TRBJ1-2; a weak D match, TRBD1 (5 bases). V dropped 2 bases and J dropped 6 bases, with 16 bases sitting between them. Germline CDR1 SGHVS, CDR2 FQNEAQ. This CDR3 has 15 residues. CDR3 in DNA: TGTGCCAGCAGCTTAACGACAGTCGACCTAGATGGCTACACCTTC. This gives the protein CASSLTTVDLDGYTF.

This clonotype was detected only a few times. This rearrangement joins TRBV7-9 to TRBJ2-1, with 15 bases aligning to TRBD2. Germline V lookup: CDR1 SEHNR, CDR2 FQNEAQ (reference sequence). The CDR3 is 17 residues long. With V trimmed by 4 bases and J by 8 bases, 9 bases remained unmatched. In nucleotides, the CDR3 is TGTGCCAGCAGCTCATCCCGGACTAGCGGGGGGGTACATGAGCAGTTCTTC. It translates to CASSSSRTSGGVHEQFF.

There are a few counts of this clonotype. This chain links TRBV6-5 with TRBJ2-2, with D possibly being TRBD1 or TRBD2 (5 bases each). Per the germline V gene, CDR1 is MNHEY and CDR2 is SVGAGI. The ends were cut back, 0 bases at V and 6 bases at J, with 8 bases in the middle. This CDR3 spans 14 amino acids. CDR3 nucleotide sequence: TGTGCCAGCAGTTACTCTGGGACCGCCGGGGAGCTGTTTTTT. This sequence encodes CASSYSGTAGELFF.

This clonotype was counted many times. The chain carries TRBV7-2 and TRBJ2-1; D ambiguous. V gave up 1 base and J gave up 4 bases, with 5 bases separating them. This CDR3 contains 13 residues. Germline-derived CDR1 and CDR2 are SGHTA and FQGNSA. CDR3 nucleotides: TGTGCCAGCAGCTTAGTCAATTACAATGAGCAGTTCTTC. This gives the protein CASSLVNYNEQFF.

This rearrangement joins TRBV28 to TRBJ2-7; no firm D call. V was shortened by 4 bases and J by 1 base, with 14 bases between the two germline ends. The CDR3 consists of 15 residues. CDR1 and CDR2 from the germline V gene are MDHEN and SYDVKM. The CDR3 nucleotides read TGTGCCAGCAGTTACGCTGGCAATCCTTCCTACGAGCAGTACGTC. Translation: CASSYAGNPSYEQYV.

Regarding this clonotype: This may stem from a read error, because a much larger clone lies one nucleotide away. The chain has TRBV7-6 and TRBJ1-3; no firm D call. The CDR3 covers 16 residues. CDR1 SGHVS and CDR2 FNYEAQ come from the germline V gene. V lost 1 base and J 0 bases, leaving 10 bases between the germline ends. CDR3 DNA sequence: TGTGCCAGCAGCTTAGGTGGTGTGCCCTCTGGAAACACCATATATTTT. Translation gives CASSLGGVPSGNTIYF.